This is a list of T cell receptor beta chains from one sample in a study of blood T cell repertoires in COVID-19. The assay was immunoSEQ multiplex PCR, and TCRdb's table has in-frame clones only and misses some. This sample has about 200,000 clones, with roughly nine tenths found just once. The sequenced material came from peripheral blood. The source is a woman aged 70-85 years with acute or convalescent COVID-19. Each CDR3 is given with its conserved first and last residue. D genes are given only for firm matches. Size is omitted from some rows. Given values are once, few, many or a class for expanded clones.

V gene	clone size	J gene	D gene	CDR3 DNA	CDR3 protein
TRBV10-3	few	TRBJ1-2	TRBD1	TGTGCCATCAGTGAGTCCGAGGGACAGGGTTCCTACACCTTC	CAISESEGQGSYTF
TRBV11-2	-	TRBJ1-1	TRBD1	TGTGCCAGCAGCGGGAGAACAGGGGGCCCCACTGAAGCTTTCTTT	CASSGRTGGPTEAFF
TRBV5-8	few	TRBJ1-4	-	TGTGCCAGCAGCTTACAGGGCGGGGAAAAACTGTTTTTT	CASSLQGGEKLFF
TRBV5-1	-	TRBJ2-2	TRBD2	TGCGCCAGCAGGGGCTCTAGCGGGAGCCGGGAGCTGTTTTTT	CASRGSSGSRELFF
TRBV11-1	-	TRBJ1-3	-	TGTGCCAGCAGCTCTAGTCCCTTTGTCTCTGGAAACACCATATATTTT	CASSSSPFVSGNTIYF
TRBV18	few	TRBJ1-1	-	TGTGCCAGCTCATCCAGCGGGCGGGACACTGAAGCTTTCTTT	CASSSSGRDTEAFF
TRBV6-6	once	TRBJ2-2	-	TGTGCCAGCAGAGGCGGGGCCAACACCGGGGAGCTGTTTTTT	CASRGGANTGELFF
TRBV28	-	TRBJ2-7	-	TGTGCCAGCAGTTTACGCGGGATCCCCTACGAGCAGTACTTC	CASSLRGIPYEQYF
TRBV15	-	TRBJ1-5	TRBD1	TGTGCCACCAGCCCGAGGGGGCCAGGGCGGCAGCCCCAGCATTTT	CATSPRGPGRQPQHF
TRBV11-1	-	TRBJ2-1	TRBD2	TGTGCCAGCAGTCTAAAGCGGGAAGAGCAGTTCTTC	CASSLKREEQFF
TRBV7-9	once	TRBJ1-3	-	TGTGCCAGCAGCCCCTTGGGCCCTGATCCCGGAAACACCATATATTTT	CASSPLGPDPGNTIYF
TRBV24-1	-	TRBJ2-1	TRBD1	TGTGCCACCAGTGATCAGGGGACAGCAAATGAGCAGTTCTTC	CATSDQGTANEQFF
TRBV7-2	-	TRBJ1-3	-	TGTGCCAGCAGCTTCGACAGACTCGATGGAAACACCATATATTTT	CASSFDRLDGNTIYF
TRBV18	-	TRBJ2-7	TRBD2	TGTGCCAGCTCACCACCGAGCGGGGGTACCTACGAGCAGTACTTC	CASSPPSGGTYEQYF
TRBV3-1/TRBV3-2	-	TRBJ2-5	-	TGTGCCAGCAGCCAAGGGCAGGGTAGAGAGACCCAGTACTTC	CASSQGQGRETQYF
TRBV14	-	TRBJ2-7	-	TGTGCCAGCAGCCACAGGGTTGGTTACGAGCAGTACTTC	CASSHRVGYEQYF
TRBV18	-	TRBJ2-7	TRBD1	TGTGCCAGCTCACCAAATGGACAGGGTGGAACCTACGAGCAGTACTTC	CASSPNGQGGTYEQYF
TRBV7-2	-	TRBJ2-1	TRBD2	TGTGCCAGCAGACCTATAGCGGGAGCTGGTGAGCAGTTCTTC	CASRPIAGAGEQFF